The 20 T cell receptor beta chains below come from one sample, sequenced in a study of CD8 T cells in Susac syndrome (dated by TCRdb to between 2019 and 2020). The library relied on the immunoSEQ multiplex PCR assay. RNA was extracted using the RNeasy kit, and about 0.45 to 1 microgram was reverse transcribed with random hexamers. Starting from the raw public reads, TCRdb applied fastp trimming at Q25, assembled clones with MiXCR and retained in-frame beta chains. CDR3 protein sequences are deduplicated, and each keeps its most common genes and DNA. Across this sample there are under 200,000 distinct CDR3 sequences, with 92% seen only once. The ten largest clones represent approximately 0.082% of the sample. Sequencing input: CD4+ T cells from PBMCs. The receptors were sampled from a human donor in good health.

CDR3 sequence reads: CASQGGAQDYEQYF. As DNA, the CDR3 is TGTGCCAGCCAGGGGGGGGCGCAGGATTACGAGCAGTACTTC. The chain uses TRBV28 and TRBJ2-7, with D perhaps assigned TRBD1 or TRBD2 (7 bases each). The CDR3 extends over 14 amino acids. Germline assignment: CDR1 MDHEN and CDR2 SYDVKM. V lost 8 bases, J lost 4 bases, and 18 bases lay in between.

J is TRBJ1-5 and V is TRBV3-1; 8 bases align to TRBD1. Germline CDR1 LGHDT, CDR2 YNNKEL (reference sequence). The junction had 20 bases not matched to a gene; V was cut back by 2 bases and J by 5 bases. The CDR3 is 20 amino acids. CDR3 loop: CASSQHADREYQWGYQPQHF. In DNA, the CDR3 is TGTGCCAGCAGCCAACATGCGGACAGGGAATATCAGTGGGGGTATCAGCCCCAGCATTTT.

V gene TRBV5-1 combines with J gene TRBJ2-1; D may be TRBD2 (6 bases). This CDR3 has 14 amino acids. Germline V gene data show CDR1 as SGHRS and CDR2 as YFSETQ. The germline V and J ends were trimmed by 0 bases and 7 bases, with 11 bases remaining between them. In DNA form, the CDR3 reads TGCGCCAGCAGCTTGGAGTCGGGGAGGAATGAGCAGTTCTTC. Its translation is CASSLESGRNEQFF.

The rearrangement links TRBV24-1 to TRBJ2-1; weak D call: TRBD2 (5 bases). The CDR3 spans 13 residues. From germline, CDR1 is KGHDR and CDR2 SFDVKD. V gave up 7 bases and J gave up 5 bases, with 11 bases separating them. The DNA of the CDR3 is TGTGCCACCAGCCCGGGAAGTAACAATGAGCAGTTCTTC. Translating gives CATSPGSNNEQFF.

The chain links TRBV7-9 to TRBJ2-5, with D uncertain. Between the trimmed V and J ends, which lost 8 bases and 4 bases, there was a span of 8 bases. The CDR3 has 11 amino acids. Germline CDR1 reads SEHNR; CDR2 reads FQNEAQ (reference sequence). In DNA, the CDR3 is TGTGCCAGCGGAAGGCGAGAGACCCAGTACTTC. Its protein is CASGRRETQYF.

DNA for the CDR3: TGTGCCAGCAGTTACGGGCAGGGAGACAATGAGCAGTTCTTC. This gives the protein CASSYGQGDNEQFF. The V and J genes are TRBV6-2 or TRBV6-3 and TRBJ2-1; D possibly matches TRBD1 or TRBD2 (5 bases each). Between the trimmed V and J ends, which lost 2 bases and 5 bases, there was a span of 10 bases. Looked up from germline, CDR1 is MNHEY and CDR2 is SVGEGT. CDR3 length equals 14 residues.

This clonotype showed up just once. V usage is TRBV18 and J usage is TRBJ2-3, with TRBD1 as a possible D gene (6 bases). Germline CDR1 reads KGHSH; CDR2 reads LQKENI. Trimming took 4 bases from V and 3 from J, leaving 11 bases between them. The CDR3 is 14 residues long. Written as DNA, the CDR3 is TGTGCCAGCTCACAGGGGGAAAGTACAGATACGCAGTATTTT. It encodes CASSQGESTDTQYF.

The chain employs TRBV7-8 and TRBJ2-1; TRBD1 might be the D (5 bases). CDR1 is SGHVS and CDR2 is FQNEAQ in the germline V gene. Trimming pared 5 bases from V and 8 bases from J, leaving 13 bases between. CDR3 length: 13 amino acids. CDR3 bases: TGTGCCAGCAGCACAGGAAGAGGTTATGAGCAGTTCTTC. It codes for CASSTGRGYEQFF. Full variable domain (missing parts from reference TRBV7-8 and TRBJ2-1): GAGVSQSPRYKVAKRGQDVALRCDPISGHVSLFWYQQALGQGPEFLTYFQNEAQLDKSGLPSDRFFAERPEGSVSTLKIQRTQQEDSAVYLCASSTGRGYEQFFGPGTRLTVL.

This sequence joins TRBV3-1 and TRBJ2-4, with TRBD2 matching 12 bases. V was clipped by 2 bases and J by 7 bases; unmatched bases: 9. CDR1 and CDR2 (germline): LGHDT, YNNKEL (reference sequence). The CDR3 contains 17 residues. CDR3 protein: CASSQNPGLAGMNIQYF. CDR3 in DNA: TGTGCCAGCAGCCAAAACCCTGGACTAGCGGGAATGAACATTCAGTACTTC.

J is TRBJ2-7 and V is TRBV2; 7 positions agree with TRBD1. CDR1 and CDR2 (germline): SNHLY, FYNNEI. This CDR3 contains 14 residues. V was clipped by 7 bases and J by 5 bases; unmatched bases: 11. The CDR3, as DNA: TGTGCCAGCACTCAAGACAGGGTAATGGACGAGCAGTACTTC. Translating gives CASTQDRVMDEQYF. The complete variable domain, with remaining parts taken from reference TRBV2 and TRBJ2-7, reads EPEVTQTPSHQVTQMGQEVILRCVPISNHLYFYWYRQILGQKVEFLVSFYNNEISEKSEIFDDQFSVERPDGSNFTLKIRSTKLEDSAMYFCASTQDRVMDEQYFGPGTRLTVT.

The count of this clonotype is one. CDR3 residues: CASSPSSGNLGFEAFF. The CDR3 DNA follows: TGTGCCAGCTCACCAAGTTCAGGGAACCTCGGTTTTGAAGCTTTCTTT. The chain links TRBV18 to TRBJ1-1; D is possibly TRBD1 (5 bases). This CDR3 spans 16 amino acids. Germline CDR1 reads KGHSH; CDR2 reads LQKENI. V gave up 2 bases and J gave up 7 bases, with 20 bases separating them. Drawing the rest from reference TRBV18 and TRBJ1-1, the complete variable domain is NAGVMQNPRHLVRRRGQEARLRCSPMKGHSHVYWYRQLPEEGLKFMVYLQKENIIDESGMPKERFSAEFPKEGPSILRIQQVVRGDSAAYFCASSPSSGNLGFEAFFGQGTRLTVV.

The chain combines TRBV7-8 with TRBJ2-5, with TRBD2 matching 12 bases. CDR3 length: 16 amino acids. The V gene's germline CDR1 is SGHVS and CDR2 FQNEAQ. V shed 5 bases and J 1 base; nucleotides not matched to a gene: 5. CDR3 residues: CASSIRTSGTQETQYF. The CDR3 DNA sequence: TGTGCCAGCAGCATAAGGACTAGCGGGACCCAAGAGACCCAGTACTTC.

V usage is TRBV5-4 and J usage is TRBJ1-1, with unresolved D. The ends were cut back, 4 bases at V and 4 bases at J, with 17 bases in the middle. Looked up from germline, CDR1 is SGHNT and CDR2 is YYREEE (reference sequence). The CDR3 runs 15 residues. The CDR3 region is CASSPVQFEGTEAFF. CDR3 nucleotide sequence: TGTGCCAGCAGCCCTGTACAATTCGAGGGCACTGAAGCTTTCTTT.

The gene calls are TRBV19 and TRBJ1-2; TRBD1 matches 8 bases. The V segment lost 4 bases and the J segment 8 bases; nucleotides outside the gene matches: 9. The CDR3 is 14 amino acids. Germline V gene data show CDR1 as LNHDA and CDR2 as SQIVND (reference sequence). In DNA, the CDR3 is TGTGCCAGTAGTACCCCGGGACAGGTTTGGGGCTACACCTTC. This codes for CASSTPGQVWGYTF.

V is TRBV7-9 and J is TRBJ2-5; D remains ambiguous. Trimming shortened V by 4 bases and J by 5 bases, and 20 bases separated the two germline ends. This CDR3 comprises 16 residues. Germline V gene data show CDR1 as SEHNR and CDR2 as FQNEAQ (reference sequence). As DNA, the CDR3 is TGTGCCAGCAGCTCGGTGAATCAAGACCCGCGGGAGACCCAGTACTTC. Amino acid sequence: CASSSVNQDPRETQYF. The full variable domain, completed using reference TRBV7-9 and TRBJ2-5, is DTGVSQNPRHKITKRGQNVTFRCDPISEHNRLYWYRQTLGQGPEFLTYFQNEAQLEKSRLLSDRFSAERPKGSFSTLEIQRTEQGDSAMYLCASSSVNQDPRETQYFGPGTRLLVL.

This clonotype was seen a single time. The DNA of the CDR3 is TGCGCCAGCAGACCTGACGGATTGACAGATACGCAGTATTTT. Translation gives CASRPDGLTDTQYF. V usage is TRBV5-1 and J usage is TRBJ2-3; D unresolved. Germline V CDR1 and CDR2: SGHRS, YFSETQ. The CDR3 is 14 amino acids. V lost 5 bases to trimming and J lost 3 bases, with 13 bases between them.

The gene calls are TRBV27 and TRBJ1-4; possible D gene TRBD1, 5 bases. V was shortened by 5 bases and J by 4 bases, with 8 bases between the two germline ends. Germline CDR1 and CDR2: MNHEY and SMNVEV (reference sequence). The CDR3 loop spans 13 amino acids. The CDR3 DNA reads as TGTGCCAGCAGTCTTGACAGTAATGAAAAACTGTTTTTT. The encoded protein is CASSLDSNEKLFF.

The V call is TRBV20-1, the J call TRBJ2-3; D is unclear. The CDR3 consists of 14 residues. Germline values: CDR1 DFQATT, CDR2 SNEGSKA (reference sequence). V lost 1 base and J 4 bases, leaving 12 bases between the germline ends. CDR3 amino acids: CSARGPNRADTQYF. The CDR3 region has the DNA TGCAGTGCTAGAGGGCCAAATAGGGCAGATACGCAGTATTTT.

The CDR3 nucleotides read TGCAGCGTCGGACAGGGGGTTCGCGATGAGCAGTTCTTC. The encoded protein is CSVGQGVRDEQFF. This rearrangement joins TRBV29-1 to TRBJ2-1, with 10 nucleotides matching TRBD1. Per germline, CDR1 SQVTM and CDR2 ANQGSEA. Trimming at V came to 6 bases and at J to 8 bases, leaving 7 bases not matched to a gene. This CDR3 is 13 amino acids long.

This clonotype was found a few times. The rearrangement joins TRBV6-2 or TRBV6-3 to TRBJ2-3; 7 bases align to TRBD2. The germline gives CDR1 MNHEY, CDR2 SVGEGT. This CDR3 has 14 residues. J was trimmed by 1 base and V by 6 bases; bases with no gene match: 4. This CDR3 reads CASSYGLGTDTQYF. The CDR3 DNA reads as TGTGCCAGCAGCTATGGACTAGGCACAGATACGCAGTATTTT.